The rows below give T cell receptor beta chains drawn from one sample of a study of cytomegalovirus exposure and HLA in healthy donors. Data came from immunoSEQ multiplex PCR; TCRdb stores just in-frame clones and leaves some out. The repertoire consists of around 110,000 clones, with around 69% occurring once and the leading ten covering roughly 2.3%. Sequencing was performed on PBMCs. The receptors originated from a man younger than 35 in good health and CMV-seronegative. CDR3s include the opening cysteine and the closing phenylalanine or tryptophan. D genes are given only for firm matches. Clone sizes are given selectively: once, few, many, or a class where the clone is expanded.

TRBV7-6,-,-,TRBJ2-5,CASSPSQETQYF,TGTGCCAGCAGCCCGAGCCAAGAGACCCAGTACTTC
TRBV6-1,-,-,TRBJ1-6,CASSRRVYNSPLHF,TGTGCCAGCAGTAGACGGGTCTATAATTCACCCCTCCACTTT
TRBV10-1,-,-,TRBJ2-1,CASSEGSSGYNEQFF,TGCGCCAGCAGTGAAGGAAGTAGCGGCTACAATGAGCAGTTCTTC
TRBV5-1,-,TRBD1,TRBJ2-5,CASSPKTGVEETQYF,TGCGCCAGCAGCCCCAAGACAGGGGTTGAAGAGACCCAGTACTTC
TRBV21-1,-,-,TRBJ1-5,CASTQSGTGGLSNQPQHF,TGTGCCAGCACCCAATCGGGGACAGGGGGGCTGAGCAATCAGCCCCAGCATTTT
TRBV7-9,-,TRBD1,TRBJ2-7,CASSLFPGTGSSYEQYF,TGTGCCAGCAGCTTATTTCCCGGGACAGGGTCATCCTACGAGCAGTACTTC
TRBV5-1,-,-,TRBJ2-3,CASSLGLEALGTDTQYF,TGCGCCAGCAGCTTGGGGCTTGAGGCCTTGGGCACAGATACGCAGTATTTT
TRBV4-2,-,TRBD2,TRBJ2-3,CASSQVTSPTDTQYF,TGTGCCAGCAGCCAAGTGACTAGCCCCACAGATACGCAGTATTTT
TRBV14,-,-,TRBJ2-2,CASSQALANTGELFF,TGTGCCAGCAGCCAAGCTCTCGCGAACACCGGGGAGCTGTTTTTT
TRBV11-2,few,-,TRBJ1-1,CASSLDKSTENTEAFF,TGTGCCAGCAGCTTAGACAAAAGCACTGAGAACACTGAAGCTTTCTTT
TRBV9,few,-,TRBJ1-1,CASSPRTGLNTEAFF,TGTGCCAGCAGCCCGAGAACGGGTTTGAACACTGAAGCTTTCTTT
TRBV4-2,-,-,TRBJ2-3,CASSQGHGPDTQYF,TGTGCCAGCAGCCAGGGACACGGGCCGGATACGCAGTATTTT
TRBV7-9,-,TRBD2,TRBJ2-5,CASSLGLAGAGQYF,TGTGCCAGCAGCTTGGGACTAGCGGGGGCAGGGCAGTACTTC
TRBV11-2,-,-,TRBJ1-3,CASSLQFFSGNTIYF,TGTGCCAGCAGCTTACAGTTTTTCTCTGGAAACACCATATATTTT
TRBV29-1,-,TRBD1,TRBJ2-7,CSAGQGLREQYF,TGCAGCGCGGGACAGGGGCTTCGCGAGCAGTACTTC
TRBV6-4,-,-,TRBJ2-2,CASSRDTYTGELFF,TGTGCCAGCAGTAGGGACACCTACACCGGGGAGCTGTTTTTT
TRBV7-2,-,-,TRBJ1-5,CASSRTGINQPQHF,TGTGCCAGCTCTCGTACAGGTATCAATCAGCCCCAGCATTTT
TRBV2,-,TRBD1,TRBJ1-3,CASSKGQGGNTIYF,TGTGCCAGCAGCAAGGGACAGGGGGGAAACACCATATATTTT
TRBV7-3,-,TRBD1,TRBJ2-2,CASTTGVGELFF,TGTGCCAGCACCACAGGGGTCGGGGAGCTGTTTTTT
TRBV11-2,-,TRBD1,TRBJ1-2,CASSLDRGYGYTF,TGTGCCAGCAGCTTAGACAGGGGGTATGGCTACACCTTC
TRBV6-5,-,TRBD2,TRBJ2-5,CASRRAGGQETQYF,TGTGCCAGCAGGCGTGCGGGGGGCCAAGAGACCCAGTACTTC
TRBV2,few,TRBD2,TRBJ2-3,CASSGHSGGSTDTQYF,TGTGCCAGCAGTGGCCATAGCGGGGGATCCACAGATACGCAGTATTTT
TRBV27,once,-,TRBJ2-7,CASSLAGYEQYF,TGTGCCAGCAGTTTGGCGGGGTACGAGCAGTACTTC
TRBV6-5,few,TRBD2,TRBJ2-7,CASSYLGTRINEQYF,TGTGCCAGCAGTTACTTGGGGACTAGAATCAACGAGCAGTACTTC
TRBV10-3,-,-,TRBJ1-3,CAISRQVVSGNTIYF,TGTGCCATCAGCCGACAGGTTGTCTCTGGAAACACCATATATTTT
TRBV13,-,TRBD2,TRBJ2-3,CASSWKVAGEADTQYF,TGTGCCAGCAGTTGGAAGGTAGCGGGGGAAGCAGATACGCAGTATTTT
TRBV5-1,-,-,TRBJ2-7,CASSSVQAHEQYF,TGCGCCAGCAGCTCCGTTCAGGCACACGAGCAGTACTTC
TRBV28,-,TRBD2,TRBJ2-1,CASSLGVTLAGGPLNEQFF,TGTGCCAGCAGCCTCGGCGTCACCTTAGCGGGGGGGCCTTTGAATGAGCAGTTCTTC
TRBV7-9,-,-,TRBJ2-5,CASSLLTALSQETQYF,TGTGCCAGCAGCTTGTTGACTGCCTTAAGCCAAGAGACCCAGTACTTC
TRBV7-9,-,TRBD2,TRBJ2-1,CASSPLTSGWDNEQFF,TGTGCCAGCAGCCCCCTGACTAGCGGGTGGGACAATGAGCAGTTCTTC
TRBV6-1,-,TRBD2,TRBJ2-1,CASSGTSGGDSYNEQFF,TGTGCCAGCAGTGGGACTAGCGGGGGGGACTCCTACAATGAGCAGTTCTTC
TRBV25-1,-,TRBD1,TRBJ2-2,CASSHRGQGTGELFF,TGTGCCAGCAGTCACAGGGGGCAGGGCACCGGGGAGCTGTTTTTT
TRBV6-6,-,-,TRBJ2-7,CASSYTGVWDEQYF,TGTGCCAGCAGTTACACCGGGGTCTGGGACGAGCAGTACTTC
TRBV27,-,-,TRBJ1-5,CASSLGPRGQPQHF,TGTGCCAGCAGTCTGGGCCCACGGGGTCAGCCCCAGCATTTT
TRBV12-5,-,TRBD1,TRBJ1-1,CASGLVLRGHGGSEAFF,TGTGCTAGTGGTTTGGTACTAAGGGGGCACGGAGGTAGTGAAGCTTTCTTT
TRBV4-2,-,TRBD1,TRBJ1-3,CASSQVDRDSGNTIYF,TGTGCCAGCAGCCAAGTGGACAGGGACTCTGGAAACACCATATATTTT
TRBV5-4,-,-,TRBJ2-7,CASSLWNRHYEQYF,TGTGCCAGCAGCTTGTGGAACAGGCACTACGAGCAGTACTTC
TRBV19,-,-,TRBJ2-2,CATRQTVAGELFF,TGTGCCACTCGACAGACCGTTGCCGGGGAGCTGTTTTTT
TRBV19,once,TRBD1,TRBJ2-1,CASSPDRAGEQFF,TGTGCCAGTAGTCCGGACAGGGCAGGCGAGCAGTTCTTC
TRBV15,few,TRBD1,TRBJ1-4,CATSRGQGFEKLFF,TGTGCCACCAGCAGGGGACAGGGGTTCGAAAAACTGTTTTTT
TRBV6-1,-,TRBD1,TRBJ2-7,CASRGTELSYEQYF,TGTGCCAGCAGAGGGACAGAGCTCTCCTACGAGCAGTACTTC
TRBV18,-,-,TRBJ1-1,CASSPGQNTEAFF,TGTGCCAGCTCACCGGGACAAAACACTGAAGCTTTCTTT
TRBV5-6,-,-,TRBJ2-3,CASSLSRADTQYF,TGTGCCAGCAGCTTGAGCCGGGCAGATACGCAGTATTTT
TRBV5-1,-,TRBD1,TRBJ2-5,CASSLDRGLVETQYF,TGCGCCAGCAGCTTGGACAGGGGGTTAGTTGAGACCCAGTACTTC
TRBV7-2,few,-,TRBJ2-3,CASSLAVRGVTDTQYF,TGTGCCAGCAGCTTAGCGGTGCGGGGTGTGACAGATACGCAGTATTTT
TRBV4-1,-,-,TRBJ2-7,CASSQDLSRREQYF,TGCGCCAGCAGCCAAGATCTGAGTCGTCGGGAGCAGTACTTC
TRBV2,-,TRBD1,TRBJ1-2,CASTSGGQGKTFGYPF,TGTGCCAGCACGAGTGGAGGACAGGGGAAAACTTTTGGCTACCCCTTC
TRBV5-1,-,-,TRBJ2-3,CASSPMARGGTDTQYF,TGCGCCAGCAGCCCTATGGCGCGGGGTGGCACAGATACGCAGTATTTT
TRBV27,-,-,TRBJ1-2,CASSLSGGFGYTF,TGTGCCAGCAGTTTATCCGGAGGTTTTGGCTACACCTTC
TRBV2,-,-,TRBJ1-2,CASFSGAGYGYPF,TGTGCCAGCTTCTCAGGGGCGGGCTATGGCTACCCCTTC
TRBV27,-,TRBD2,TRBJ2-1,CASSLTSGGASSYNEQFF,TGTGCCAGCAGTTTAACTAGCGGGGGGGCGAGCTCCTACAATGAGCAGTTCTTC
TRBV6-5,-,TRBD1,TRBJ1-4,CASRTGGDFLGKLFF,TGTGCCAGCAGAACAGGGGGCGATTTTCTTGGAAAACTGTTTTTT
TRBV6-5,-,TRBD1,TRBJ1-3,CASSQGQAYRNTIYF,TGTGCCAGCAGCCAGGGACAGGCTTATCGGAACACCATATATTTT
TRBV6-5,-,TRBD1,TRBJ1-6,CASRTDRTYNSPLHF,TGTGCCAGCAGAACGGACAGGACCTATAATTCACCCCTCCACTTT
TRBV29-1,few,-,TRBJ2-7,CSGTVRDAGEQYF,TGCAGCGGGACAGTCAGGGACGCGGGCGAGCAGTACTTC